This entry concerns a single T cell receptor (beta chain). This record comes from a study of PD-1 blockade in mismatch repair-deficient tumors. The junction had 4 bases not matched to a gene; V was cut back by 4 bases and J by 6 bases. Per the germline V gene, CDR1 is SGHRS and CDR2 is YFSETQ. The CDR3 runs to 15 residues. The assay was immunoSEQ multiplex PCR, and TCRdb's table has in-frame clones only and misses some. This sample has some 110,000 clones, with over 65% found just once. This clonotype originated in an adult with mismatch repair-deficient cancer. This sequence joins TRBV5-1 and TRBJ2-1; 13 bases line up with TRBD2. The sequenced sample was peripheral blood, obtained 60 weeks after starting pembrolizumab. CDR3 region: CASSRGLAGSNEQFF. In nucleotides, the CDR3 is TGCGCCAGCAGCCGGGGACTAGCGGGATCCAATGAGCAGTTCTTC.